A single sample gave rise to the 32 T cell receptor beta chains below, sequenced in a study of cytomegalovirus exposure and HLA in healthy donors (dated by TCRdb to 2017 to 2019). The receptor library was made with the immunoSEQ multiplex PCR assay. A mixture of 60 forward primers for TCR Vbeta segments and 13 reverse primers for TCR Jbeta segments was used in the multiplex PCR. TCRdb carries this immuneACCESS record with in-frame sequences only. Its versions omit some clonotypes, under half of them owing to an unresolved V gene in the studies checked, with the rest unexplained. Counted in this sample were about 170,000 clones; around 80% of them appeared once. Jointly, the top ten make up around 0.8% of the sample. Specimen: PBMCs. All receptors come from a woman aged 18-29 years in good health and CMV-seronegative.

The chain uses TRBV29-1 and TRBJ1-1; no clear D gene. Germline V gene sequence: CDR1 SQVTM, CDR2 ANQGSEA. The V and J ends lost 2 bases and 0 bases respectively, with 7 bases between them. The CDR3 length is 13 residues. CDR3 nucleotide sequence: TGCAGCGTTGAAAATGGAGTGAACACTGAAGCTTTCTTT. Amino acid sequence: CSVENGVNTEAFF.

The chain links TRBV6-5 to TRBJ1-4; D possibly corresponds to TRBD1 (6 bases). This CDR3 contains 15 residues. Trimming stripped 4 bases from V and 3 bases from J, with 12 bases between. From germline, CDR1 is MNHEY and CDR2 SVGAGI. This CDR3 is CASSSRGAANEKLFF. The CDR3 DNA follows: TGTGCCAGCAGTTCGCGGGGGGCGGCTAATGAAAAACTGTTTTTT.

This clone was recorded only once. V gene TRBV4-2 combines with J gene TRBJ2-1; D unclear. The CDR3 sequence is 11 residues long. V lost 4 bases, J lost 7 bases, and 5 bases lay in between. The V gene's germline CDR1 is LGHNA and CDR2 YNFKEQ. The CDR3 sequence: CASSLLNEQFF. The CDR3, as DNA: TGTGCCAGCAGCCTACTAAATGAGCAGTTCTTC.

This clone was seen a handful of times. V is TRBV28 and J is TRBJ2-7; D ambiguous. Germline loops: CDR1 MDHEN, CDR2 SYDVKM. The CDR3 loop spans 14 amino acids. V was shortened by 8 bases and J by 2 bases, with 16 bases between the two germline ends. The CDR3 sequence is CASGLGSPPYEQYF. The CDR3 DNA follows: TGTGCCAGCGGTCTAGGCAGTCCTCCCTACGAGCAGTACTTC.

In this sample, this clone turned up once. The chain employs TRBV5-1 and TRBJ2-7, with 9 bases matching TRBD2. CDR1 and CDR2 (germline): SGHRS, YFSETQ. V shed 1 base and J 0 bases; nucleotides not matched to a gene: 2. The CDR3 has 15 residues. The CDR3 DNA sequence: TGCGCCAGCAGCTTGCGTAGCGGGAGCTCCTACGAGCAGTACTTC. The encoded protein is CASSLRSGSSYEQYF.

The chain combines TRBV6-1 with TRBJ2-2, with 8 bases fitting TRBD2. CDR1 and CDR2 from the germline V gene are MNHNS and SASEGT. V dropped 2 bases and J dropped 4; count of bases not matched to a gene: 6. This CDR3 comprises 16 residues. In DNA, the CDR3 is TGTGCCAGCAGTGAAATAGCGGGATCGAGCACCGGGGAGCTGTTTTTT. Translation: CASSEIAGSSTGELFF.

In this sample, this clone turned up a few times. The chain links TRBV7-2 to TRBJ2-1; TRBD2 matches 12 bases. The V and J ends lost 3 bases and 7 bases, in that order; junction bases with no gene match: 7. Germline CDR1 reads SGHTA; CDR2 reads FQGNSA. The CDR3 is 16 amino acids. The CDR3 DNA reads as TGTGCCAGCAGCTTTCTAGCGGGAGGGGCGAGGAATGAGCAGTTCTTC. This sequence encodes CASSFLAGGARNEQFF.

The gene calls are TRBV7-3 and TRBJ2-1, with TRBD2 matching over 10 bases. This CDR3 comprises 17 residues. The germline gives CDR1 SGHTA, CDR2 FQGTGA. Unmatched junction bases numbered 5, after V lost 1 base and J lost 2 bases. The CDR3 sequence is CASSLIGLAGAYNEQFF. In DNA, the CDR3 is TGTGCCAGCAGCTTAATAGGGCTAGCGGGAGCCTACAATGAGCAGTTCTTC.

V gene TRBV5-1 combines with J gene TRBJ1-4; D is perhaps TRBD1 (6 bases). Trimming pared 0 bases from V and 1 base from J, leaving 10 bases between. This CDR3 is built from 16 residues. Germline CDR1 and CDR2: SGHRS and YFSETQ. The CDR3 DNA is TGCGCCAGCAGCTTGGGCTCGGACAGAACTAATGAAAAACTGTTTTTT. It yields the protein CASSLGSDRTNEKLFF.

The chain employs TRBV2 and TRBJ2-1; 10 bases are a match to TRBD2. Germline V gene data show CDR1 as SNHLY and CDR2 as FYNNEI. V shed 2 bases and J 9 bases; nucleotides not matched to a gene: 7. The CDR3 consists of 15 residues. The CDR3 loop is CASSELSGRAREQFF. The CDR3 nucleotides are TGTGCCAGCAGTGAATTGAGCGGGAGGGCCCGTGAGCAGTTCTTC.

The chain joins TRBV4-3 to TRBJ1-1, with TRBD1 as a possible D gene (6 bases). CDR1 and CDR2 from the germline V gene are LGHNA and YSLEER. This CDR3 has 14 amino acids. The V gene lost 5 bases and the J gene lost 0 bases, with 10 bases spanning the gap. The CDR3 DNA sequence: TGCGCCAGCAGCGTTACAGGGCTGAACACTGAAGCTTTCTTT. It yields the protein CASSVTGLNTEAFF.

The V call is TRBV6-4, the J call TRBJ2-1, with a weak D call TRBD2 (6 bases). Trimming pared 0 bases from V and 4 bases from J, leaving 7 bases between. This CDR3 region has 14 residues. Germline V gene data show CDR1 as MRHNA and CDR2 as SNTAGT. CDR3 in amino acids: CASSDSEGYNEQFF. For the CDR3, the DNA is TGTGCCAGCAGTGACTCGGAGGGTTACAATGAGCAGTTCTTC.

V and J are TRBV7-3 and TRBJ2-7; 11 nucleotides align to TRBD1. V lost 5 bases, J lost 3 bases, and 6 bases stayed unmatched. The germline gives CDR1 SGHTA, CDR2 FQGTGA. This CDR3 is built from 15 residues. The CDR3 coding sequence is TGTGCCAGCAGCCTCACGGGACAGGGGGACTACGAGCAGTACTTC. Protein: CASSLTGQGDYEQYF.

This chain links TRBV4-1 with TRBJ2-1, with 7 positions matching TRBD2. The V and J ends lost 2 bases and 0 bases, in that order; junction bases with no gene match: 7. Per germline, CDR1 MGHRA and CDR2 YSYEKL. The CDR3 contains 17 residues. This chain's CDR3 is CASSQYYGGSSYNEQFF. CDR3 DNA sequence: TGCGCCAGCAGCCAATACTATGGCGGGAGCTCCTACAATGAGCAGTTCTTC.

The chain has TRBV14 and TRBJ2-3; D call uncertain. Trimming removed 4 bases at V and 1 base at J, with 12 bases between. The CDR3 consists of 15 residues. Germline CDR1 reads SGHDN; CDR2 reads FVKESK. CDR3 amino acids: CASSPLSPRTDTQYF. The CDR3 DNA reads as TGTGCCAGCAGCCCCCTGAGCCCCCGCACAGATACGCAGTATTTT.

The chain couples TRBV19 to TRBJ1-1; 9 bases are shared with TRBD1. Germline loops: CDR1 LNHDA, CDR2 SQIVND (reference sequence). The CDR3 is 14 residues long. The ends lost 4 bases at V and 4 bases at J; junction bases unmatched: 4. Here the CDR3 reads CASSKGQGFTEAFF. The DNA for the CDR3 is TGTGCCAGTAGTAAGGGACAGGGATTCACTGAAGCTTTCTTT. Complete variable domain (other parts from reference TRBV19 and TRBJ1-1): DGGITQSPKYLFRKEGQNVTLSCEQNLNHDAMYWYRQDPGQGLRLIYYSQIVNDFQKGDIAEGYSVSREKKESFPLTVTSAQKNPTAFYLCASSKGQGFTEAFFGQGTRLTVV.

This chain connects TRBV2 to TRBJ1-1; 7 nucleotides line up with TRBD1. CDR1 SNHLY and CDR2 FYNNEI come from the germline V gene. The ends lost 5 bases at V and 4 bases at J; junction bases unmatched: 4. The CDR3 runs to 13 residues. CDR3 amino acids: CASSRQGGTEAFF. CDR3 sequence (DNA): TGTGCCAGCAGTAGACAGGGCGGCACTGAAGCTTTCTTT.

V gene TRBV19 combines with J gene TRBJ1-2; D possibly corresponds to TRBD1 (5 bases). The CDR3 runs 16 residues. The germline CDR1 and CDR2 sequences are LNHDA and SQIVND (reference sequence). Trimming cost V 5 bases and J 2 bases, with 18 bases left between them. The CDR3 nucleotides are TGTGCCAGTAGTCCCCCGTGGGGGGAGGAAAACTATGGCTACACCTTC. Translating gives CASSPPWGEENYGYTF.

The DNA for the CDR3 is TGTGCCAGCAGCTTGCGGACTTTGGGGGCCAGCTCTGGAAACACCATATATTTT. Translating gives CASSLRTLGASSGNTIYF. This chain connects TRBV5-5 to TRBJ1-3, with D possibly TRBD1 on 6 matching bases. The CDR3 totals 18 residues. Trimming took 1 base from V and 0 from J, leaving 17 bases between them. Germline values: CDR1 SGHKS, CDR2 YYEKEE (reference sequence).

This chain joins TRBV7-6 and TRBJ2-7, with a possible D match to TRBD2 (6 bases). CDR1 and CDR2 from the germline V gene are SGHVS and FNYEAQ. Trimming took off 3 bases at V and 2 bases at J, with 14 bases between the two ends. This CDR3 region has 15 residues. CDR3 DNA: TGTGCCAGCAGCTTGTGGGACTGGAGGACCTACGAGCAGTACTTC. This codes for CASSLWDWRTYEQYF. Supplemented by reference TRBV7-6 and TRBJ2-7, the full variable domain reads GAGVSQSPRYKVTKRGQDVALRCDPISGHVSLYWYRQALGQGPEFLTYFNYEAQQDKSGLPNDRFSAERPEGSISTLTIQRTEQRDSAMYRCASSLWDWRTYEQYFGPGTRLTVT.

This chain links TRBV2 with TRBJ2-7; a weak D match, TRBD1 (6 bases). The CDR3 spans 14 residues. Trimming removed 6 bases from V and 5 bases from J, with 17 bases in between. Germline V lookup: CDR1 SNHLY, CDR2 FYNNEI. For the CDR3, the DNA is TGTGCCAGCAGAGAATACAGGGTGACGCACGAGCAGTACTTC. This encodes CASREYRVTHEQYF.

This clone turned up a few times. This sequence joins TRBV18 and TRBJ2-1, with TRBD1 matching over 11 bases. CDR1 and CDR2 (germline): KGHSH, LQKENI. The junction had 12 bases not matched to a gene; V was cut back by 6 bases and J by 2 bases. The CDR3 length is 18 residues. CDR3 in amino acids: CASSLLFPGQGAYNEQFF. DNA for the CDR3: TGTGCCAGCTCGCTTCTTTTCCCGGGACAGGGGGCCTACAATGAGCAGTTCTTC.

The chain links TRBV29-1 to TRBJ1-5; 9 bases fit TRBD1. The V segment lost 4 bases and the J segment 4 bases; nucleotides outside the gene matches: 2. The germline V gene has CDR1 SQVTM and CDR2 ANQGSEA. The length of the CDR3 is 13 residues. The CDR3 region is CSVGDRENQPQHF. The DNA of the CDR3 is TGCAGCGTTGGGGACAGGGAAAATCAGCCCCAGCATTTT.

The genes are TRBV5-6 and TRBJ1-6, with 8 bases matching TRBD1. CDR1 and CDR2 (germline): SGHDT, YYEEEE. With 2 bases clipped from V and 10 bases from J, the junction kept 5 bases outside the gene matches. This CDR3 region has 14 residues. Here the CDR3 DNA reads TGTGCCAGCAGCTTCAGGGGGCTGTCATCACCCCTCCACTTT. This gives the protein CASSFRGLSSPLHF. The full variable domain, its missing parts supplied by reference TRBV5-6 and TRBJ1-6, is DAGVTQSPTHLIKTRGQQVTLRCSPKSGHDTVSWYQQALGQGPQFIFQYYEEEERQRGNFPDRFSGHQFPNYSSELNVNALLLGDSALYLCASSFRGLSSPLHFGNGTRLTVT.

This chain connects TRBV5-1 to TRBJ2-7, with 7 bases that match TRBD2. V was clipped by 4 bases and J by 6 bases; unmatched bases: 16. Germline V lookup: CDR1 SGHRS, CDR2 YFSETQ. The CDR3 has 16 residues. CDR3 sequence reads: CASSHNDGGGPAEQYF. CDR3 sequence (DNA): TGCGCCAGCAGCCACAATGACGGGGGAGGGCCTGCCGAGCAGTACTTC.

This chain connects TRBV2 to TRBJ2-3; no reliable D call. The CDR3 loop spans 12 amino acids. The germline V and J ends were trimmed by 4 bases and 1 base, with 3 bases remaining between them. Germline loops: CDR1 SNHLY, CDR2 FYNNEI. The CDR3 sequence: CASSAGTDTQYF. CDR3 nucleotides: TGTGCCAGCAGTGCTGGCACAGATACGCAGTATTTT. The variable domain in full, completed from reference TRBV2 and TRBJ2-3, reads EPEVTQTPSHQVTQMGQEVILRCVPISNHLYFYWYRQILGQKVEFLVSFYNNEISEKSEIFDDQFSVERPDGSNFTLKIRSTKLEDSAMYFCASSAGTDTQYFGPGTRLTVL.

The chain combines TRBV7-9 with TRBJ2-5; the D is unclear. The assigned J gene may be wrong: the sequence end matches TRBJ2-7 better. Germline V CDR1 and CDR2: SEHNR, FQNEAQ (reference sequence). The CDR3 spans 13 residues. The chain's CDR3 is CASSLSRSYEQYF. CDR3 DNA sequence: TGTGCCAGCAGCTTGTCCAGGTCCTACGAGCAGTACTTC.

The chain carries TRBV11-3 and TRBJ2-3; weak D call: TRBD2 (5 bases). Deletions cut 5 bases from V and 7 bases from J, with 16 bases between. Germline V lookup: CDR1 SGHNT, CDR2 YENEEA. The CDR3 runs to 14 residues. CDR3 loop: CASSHGSGFNTQYF. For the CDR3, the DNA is TGTGCCAGCAGCCATGGCAGCGGATTTAATACGCAGTATTTT.

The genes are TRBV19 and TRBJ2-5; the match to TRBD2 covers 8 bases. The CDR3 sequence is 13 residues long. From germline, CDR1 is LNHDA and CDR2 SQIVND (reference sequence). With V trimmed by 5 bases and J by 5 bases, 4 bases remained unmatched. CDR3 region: CASSPPGGETQYF. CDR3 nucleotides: TGTGCCAGTAGTCCACCGGGGGGGGAGACCCAGTACTTC.

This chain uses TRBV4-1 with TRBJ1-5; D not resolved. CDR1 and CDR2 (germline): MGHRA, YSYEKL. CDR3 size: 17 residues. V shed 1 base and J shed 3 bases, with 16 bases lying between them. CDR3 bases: TGCGCCAGCAGCCAAGGCAGGCCGACGCCCTTCAATCAGCCCCAGCATTTT. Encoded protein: CASSQGRPTPFNQPQHF.

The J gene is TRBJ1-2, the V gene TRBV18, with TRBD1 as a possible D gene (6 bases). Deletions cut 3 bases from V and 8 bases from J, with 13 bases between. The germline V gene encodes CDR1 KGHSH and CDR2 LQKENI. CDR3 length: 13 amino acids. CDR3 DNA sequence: TGTGCCAGCTCACCGGACGGGGGGCGCGGCTACACCTTC. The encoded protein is CASSPDGGRGYTF.

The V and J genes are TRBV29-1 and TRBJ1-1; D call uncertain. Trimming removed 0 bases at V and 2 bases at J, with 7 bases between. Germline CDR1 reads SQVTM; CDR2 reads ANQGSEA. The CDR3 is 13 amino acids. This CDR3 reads CSVEDDTNTEAFF. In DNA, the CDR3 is TGCAGCGTTGAAGATGATACAAACACTGAAGCTTTCTTT.